These 11 T cell receptor beta chains share one sample of origin, sequenced in a study of T-cell reconstitution after alpha-beta-depleted transplantation in children. Researchers prepared the TCRbeta library using unique molecular identifiers, the study reports. MiXCR was run by TCRdb on the PCR reads, yielding one entry per CDR3 protein. The repertoire includes over 85,000 distinct CDR3 sequences, under 9% of them detected once, and around 15% sits in the top ten. Here the sequenced sample was PBMCs, taken before TCRalphabeta/CD19-depleted stem cell transplant. The receptors derive from a boy aged 2 to 9 with acute lymphoblastic leukemia, due to receive a stem cell transplant.

The genes are TRBV12-3 or TRBV12-4 and TRBJ2-3; perhaps D is TRBD1 or TRBD2 (5 bases each). The V end was cut by 7 bases, the J end by 2 bases, with 16 bases between. This CDR3 has 15 amino acids. CDR3 region: CASTAVGPNTDTQYF. Here the CDR3 DNA reads TGTGCCAGCACCGCGGTGGGACCAAACACAGATACGCAGTATTTT.

This clonotype was found many times. The chain employs TRBV4-1 and TRBJ2-7; D is possibly TRBD1 or TRBD2 (5 bases each). The CDR3 loop spans 16 amino acids. V was clipped by 2 bases and J by 6 bases, with 20 bases between them. The V gene's germline CDR1 is MGHRA and CDR2 YSYEKL. CDR3 DNA: TGCGCCAGCAGCCAAACCCGGGACGGCCCCATGAGCGAGCAGTACTTC. It is translated as CASSQTRDGPMSEQYF.

This clonotype was detected only a few times. The chain carries TRBV20-1 and TRBJ2-3; D unclear. The CDR3 loop spans 11 amino acids. Germline loops: CDR1 DFQATT, CDR2 SNEGSKA (reference sequence). V lost 2 bases, J lost 0 bases, and 0 bases lay in between. CDR3 in DNA: TGCAGTGCTAGAAGCACAGATACGCAGTATTTT. It encodes CSARSTDTQYF.

This clonotype has a handful of counts. The CDR3 reads CASTPGTEQYF. In DNA, the CDR3 is TGTGCCAGCACCCCCGGGACCGAGCAGTACTTC. The chain combines TRBV6-2 or TRBV6-3 with TRBJ2-7; D possibly matches TRBD1 or TRBD2 (5 bases each). V dropped 7 bases and J dropped 6 bases, with 10 bases sitting between them. CDR1 is MNHEY, CDR2 SVGEGT, per germline. The length of the CDR3 is 11 residues.

This clonotype showed up many times. In DNA form, the CDR3 reads TGTGCCAGCAGCTCCCAGACCGGGACAGGGAGCTCTGGGGCCAACGTCCTGACTTTC. Translated, it gives CASSSQTGTGSSGANVLTF. This chain uses TRBV3-1 with TRBJ2-6, with 9 positions matching TRBD1. Unmatched junction bases numbered 11, after V lost 5 bases and J lost 0 bases. Germline V lookup: CDR1 LGHDT, CDR2 YNNKEL (reference sequence). This CDR3 is built from 19 residues.

This chain connects TRBV5-6 to TRBJ1-1; D remains ambiguous. Trimming removed 2 bases from V and 4 bases from J, with 12 bases in between. The CDR3 length is 14 residues. Germline-derived CDR1 and CDR2 are SGHDT and YYEEEE. CDR3 nucleotide sequence: TGTGCCAGCAGCTTAGGCCCCCGGCCCACTGAAGCTTTCTTT. This codes for CASSLGPRPTEAFF.

This clonotype was picked up many times. The rearrangement uses TRBV3-1 and TRBJ1-2, with 8 bases identical to TRBD1. V lost 1 base and J lost 4; bases outside the gene matches: 14. Germline V gives CDR1 LGHDT, CDR2 YNNKEL (reference sequence). The CDR3 extends over 18 amino acids. CDR3 nucleotide sequence: TGTGCCAGCAGCCAAGTAAGGGTTGACAGGGGATTGTTCTATGGCTACACCTTC. It translates to CASSQVRVDRGLFYGYTF. The variable domain in full, completed from reference TRBV3-1 and TRBJ1-2, reads DTAVSQTPKYLVTQMGNDKSIKCEQNLGHDTMYWYKQDSKKFLKIMFSYNNKELIINETVPNRFSPKSPDKAHLNLHINSLELGDSAVYFCASSQVRVDRGLFYGYTFGSGTRLTVV.

This clonotype was observed many times. CDR3 sequence: CASSFGVTGELFF. The DNA of the CDR3 is TGTGCCAGCAGTTTTGGGGTCACCGGGGAGCTGTTTTTT. The genes are TRBV12-3 or TRBV12-4 and TRBJ2-2; D not certain. V dropped 3 bases and J dropped 4 bases, with 6 bases sitting between them. CDR3 length equals 13 residues.

In this sample, this clonotype turned up a few times. The CDR3 DNA sequence: TGTGCCAGCACCCCGATCCGGGACAGGGGGGTCGAGCAGTACTTC. This sequence encodes CASTPIRDRGVEQYF. The chain is built from TRBV28 and TRBJ2-7; 11 nucleotides line up with TRBD1. V lost 7 bases, J lost 6 bases, and 11 bases stayed unmatched. The germline CDR1 and CDR2 sequences are MDHEN and SYDVKM. The CDR3 consists of 15 residues.

The table lists this clonotype with many counts. The rearrangement uses TRBV7-3 and TRBJ1-1; TRBD1 aligns across 10 bases. Germline-derived CDR1 and CDR2 are SGHTA and FQGTGA. V was pared by 0 bases and J by 3 bases, with 1 base of the junction left unmatched. The CDR3 is 15 residues long. The CDR3 DNA reads as TGTGCCAGCAGCTTAACAGGGACAGGGGACACTGAAGCTTTCTTT. Translating it yields CASSLTGTGDTEAFF.

Of note for this clonotype: At one boundary the junction diverges from the germline segment, which might be a read error. V and J are TRBV28 and TRBJ2-7; D is undetermined. Germline CDR1 MDHEN, CDR2 SYDVKM. The CDR3 is 15 residues long. Here the CDR3 reads CASSSPSTVSYEQCF. DNA for the CDR3: TGTGCCAGCAGTTCCCCCTCAACCGTCTCCTACGAGCAGTGCTTC.